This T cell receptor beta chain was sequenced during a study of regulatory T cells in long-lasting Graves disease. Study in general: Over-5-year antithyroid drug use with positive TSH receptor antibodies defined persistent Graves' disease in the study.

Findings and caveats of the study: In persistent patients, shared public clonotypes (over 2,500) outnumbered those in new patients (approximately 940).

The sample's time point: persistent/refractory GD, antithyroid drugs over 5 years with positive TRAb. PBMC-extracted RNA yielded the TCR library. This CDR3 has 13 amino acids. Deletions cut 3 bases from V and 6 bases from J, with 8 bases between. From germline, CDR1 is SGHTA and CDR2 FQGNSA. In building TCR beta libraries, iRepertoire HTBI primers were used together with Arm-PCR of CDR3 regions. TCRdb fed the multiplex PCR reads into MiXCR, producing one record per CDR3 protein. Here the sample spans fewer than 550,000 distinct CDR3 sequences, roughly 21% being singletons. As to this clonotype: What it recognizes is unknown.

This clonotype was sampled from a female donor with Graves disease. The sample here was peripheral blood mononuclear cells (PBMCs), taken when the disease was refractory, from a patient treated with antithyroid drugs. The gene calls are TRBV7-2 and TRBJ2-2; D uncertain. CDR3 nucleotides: TGTGCCAGCAGCTTTGTGGTCCCCGGGGAGCTGTTTTTT. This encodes CASSFVVPGELFF.